The rows below give T cell receptor beta chains drawn from one sample of a study of T-cell reconstitution after alpha-beta-depleted transplantation in children. MiXCR was run by TCRdb on the PCR reads, yielding one entry per CDR3 protein. The data contain hundreds of thousands of distinct CDR3 sequences, under 15% of them singletons. Material: PBMCs, obtained before TCRalphabeta/CD19-depleted stem cell transplant. The receptor source for this set is a girl under 10 years old with congenital amegakaryocytic thrombocytopenia, due to receive a stem cell transplant. The CDR3 runs from the conserved cysteine through the conserved F or W. D genes are given only for firm matches. Part of the rows lack a size; the others show once, few, many or a class for expanded clones.

size: many; V: TRBV10-2; J: TRBJ2-2; D: .; CDR3: CASSQGTDGTGELFF; DNA: TGCGCCAGCAGTCAAGGGACGGATGGTACCGGGGAGCTGTTTTTT
size: .; V: TRBV27; J: TRBJ1-2; D: .; CDR3: CASLTDRNYGYTF; DNA: TGTGCCAGCCTCACCGACAGAAACTATGGCTACACCTTC
size: many; V: TRBV6-1; J: TRBJ1-6; D: .; CDR3: CASTLTVLGDSPLHF; DNA: TGTGCCAGCACCCTAACAGTGTTGGGGGATTCACCCCTCCACTTT
size: .; V: TRBV19; J: TRBJ2-1; D: TRBD2; CDR3: CASRPQLASERSEQFF; DNA: TGTGCCAGTAGGCCACAACTAGCGTCCGAGAGATCTGAGCAGTTCTTC
size: many; V: TRBV20-1; J: TRBJ2-7; D: .; CDR3: CSARVRAGTPTYEQYF; DNA: TGCAGTGCTAGAGTGAGGGCAGGGACGCCTACCTACGAGCAGTACTTC
size: few; V: TRBV11-2; J: TRBJ1-6; D: .; CDR3: CASSLSPGNSPLHF; DNA: TGTGCCAGCAGCTTAAGCCCTGGGAATTCACCCCTCCACTTT
size: few; V: TRBV20-1; J: TRBJ2-5; D: .; CDR3: CSAPPPGPLAETQYF; DNA: TGCAGTGCACCTCCGCCGGGACCCCTGGCAGAGACCCAGTACTTC
size: many; V: TRBV5-1; J: TRBJ2-3; D: .; CDR3: CASSLGSSGLGGDTQYF; DNA: TGCGCCAGCAGCTTGGGGTCCAGCGGATTGGGGGGTGATACGCAGTATTTT
size: .; V: TRBV12-3/TRBV12-4; J: TRBJ2-5; D: TRBD2; CDR3: CASSSPSGIIETQYF; DNA: TGTGCCAGCAGCTCCCCTAGCGGGATAATCGAGACCCAGTACTTC
size: few; V: TRBV19; J: TRBJ1-1; D: .; CDR3: CASADLEAFF; DNA: TGTGCCTCGGCGGACCTTGAAGCTTTCTTT
size: .; V: TRBV5-6; J: TRBJ2-7; D: TRBD1; CDR3: CASSTLTGAYEQYF; DNA: TGTGCCAGCAGCACCCTGACAGGGGCCTACGAGCAGTACTTC
size: .; V: TRBV6-1; J: TRBJ1-6; D: .; CDR3: CASSAFGTRNSPLHF; DNA: TGTGCCAGCAGTGCTTTTGGGACACGGAATTCACCCCTCCACTTT
size: many; V: TRBV3-1; J: TRBJ2-1; D: TRBD2; CDR3: CASSQTPSGRRKGNEQFF; DNA: TGTGCCAGCAGCCAAACGCCTAGCGGGAGACGGAAGGGCAATGAGCAGTTCTTC
size: few; V: TRBV7-2; J: TRBJ2-1; D: TRBD2; CDR3: CASSWTSSGEQFF; DNA: TGTGCCAGCAGCTGGACTAGTTCCGGTGAGCAGTTCTTC
size: .; V: TRBV11-1; J: TRBJ2-2; D: TRBD2; CDR3: CASSLLAGDVSGELFF; DNA: TGTGCCAGCAGCTTACTGGCGGGAGATGTATCCGGGGAGCTGTTTTTT
size: many; V: TRBV11-2; J: TRBJ2-1; D: .; CDR3: CASSLPELNEQFF; DNA: TGTGCCAGCAGCTTGCCGGAACTCAATGAGCAGTTCTTC
size: .; V: TRBV12-3/TRBV12-4; J: TRBJ2-7; D: .; CDR3: CASSFPGVYEQYF; DNA: TGTGCCAGCAGTTTTCCGGGAGTCTACGAGCAGTACTTC
size: few; V: TRBV20-1; J: TRBJ2-7; D: TRBD2; CDR3: CSARGSESGRASYEQYF; DNA: TGCAGTGCCCGTGGTTCCGAGAGCGGGAGGGCAAGCTACGAGCAGTACTTC
size: many; V: TRBV10-3; J: TRBJ2-1; D: TRBD2; CDR3: CAISEEPSGFYNEQFF; DNA: TGTGCCATCAGTGAGGAACCTAGCGGCTTCTACAATGAGCAGTTCTTC
size: many; V: TRBV4-1; J: TRBJ2-7; D: .; CDR3: CASSTRDSHEQYF; DNA: TGCGCCAGCAGCACGCGGGATTCCCACGAGCAGTACTTC
size: many; V: TRBV25-1; J: TRBJ1-1; D: TRBD1; CDR3: CASSDRDRGKRLNTEAFF; DNA: TGTGCCAGCAGTGACCGCGACAGGGGAAAAAGGCTGAACACTGAAGCTTTCTTT
size: .; V: TRBV12-3/TRBV12-4; J: TRBJ1-5; D: TRBD1; CDR3: CASSSGTGWQPQHF; DNA: TGTGCCAGCAGTTCCGGGACAGGGTGGCAGCCCCAGCATTTT
size: few; V: TRBV7-8; J: TRBJ1-5; D: .; CDR3: CASSLFDGAAGQVNQPQHF; DNA: TGTGCCAGCAGCTTATTTGACGGTGCCGCGGGACAAGTCAATCAGCCCCAGCATTTT
size: many; V: TRBV6-5; J: TRBJ2-7; D: TRBD1; CDR3: CASLGTGTYYEQYF; DNA: TGTGCCAGCTTGGGGACAGGGACTTACTACGAGCAGTACTTC
size: many; V: TRBV5-1; J: TRBJ2-1; D: .; CDR3: CASSYTLGVNEQFF; DNA: TGCGCCAGCAGCTACACCCTCGGGGTCAATGAGCAGTTCTTC
size: many; V: TRBV6-5; J: TRBJ2-3; D: TRBD2; CDR3: CASSWTSGNTDTQYF; DNA: TGTGCCAGCAGTTGGACTAGCGGTAACACAGATACGCAGTATTTT
size: many; V: TRBV29-1; J: TRBJ2-7; D: TRBD2; CDR3: CSGREGLNEQYF; DNA: TGCAGCGGACGGGAGGGCCTAAACGAGCAGTACTTC
size: .; V: TRBV5-1; J: TRBJ1-3; D: TRBD1; CDR3: CASSLRQGPGNTIYF; DNA: TGCGCCAGCAGCTTGAGACAGGGTCCTGGAAACACCATATATTTT
size: many; V: TRBV6-5; J: TRBJ1-2; D: TRBD1; CDR3: CASRRAGTESYGYTF; DNA: TGTGCCAGCAGGCGAGCCGGGACAGAATCCTATGGCTACACCTTC
size: many; V: TRBV24-1; J: TRBJ2-1; D: TRBD1; CDR3: CATRDSYNEQFF; DNA: TGTGCCACCCGGGACAGTTACAATGAGCAGTTCTTC
size: .; V: TRBV7-6; J: TRBJ1-1; D: .; CDR3: CASSLVAGGFSSTEAFF; DNA: TGTGCCAGCAGCTTAGTAGCGGGGGGGTTTTCTAGCACTGAAGCTTTCTTT
size: .; V: TRBV10-3; J: TRBJ2-2; D: .; CDR3: CATTYSRGAGNTGELFF; DNA: TGTGCCACCACCTATTCTCGGGGAGCGGGGAACACCGGGGAGCTGTTTTTT
size: .; V: TRBV7-6; J: TRBJ2-1; D: .; CDR3: CASSLAFRDQYNEQFF; DNA: TGTGCCAGCAGCTTAGCGTTTAGGGACCAATACAATGAGCAGTTCTTC
size: many; V: TRBV5-1; J: TRBJ2-1; D: TRBD1; CDR3: CASSGRTGENYNEQFF; DNA: TGCGCCAGCAGCGGGCGGACAGGAGAGAATTACAATGAGCAGTTCTTC
size: few; V: TRBV2; J: TRBJ2-1; D: .; CDR3: CADRVLANEQFF; DNA: TGTGCCGACAGGGTACTAGCCAATGAGCAGTTCTTC
size: many; V: TRBV7-2; J: TRBJ2-1; D: .; CDR3: CASSRPQINEQFF; DNA: TGTGCCAGCAGCCGCCCCCAGATCAATGAGCAGTTCTTC
size: .; V: TRBV14; J: TRBJ2-5; D: .; CDR3: CASSDGQLSTQYF; DNA: TGTGCCAGCAGCGACGGACAGTTGAGCACCCAGTACTTC
size: many; V: TRBV29-1; J: TRBJ2-3; D: .; CDR3: CSVEAPQGGGTDTQYF; DNA: TGCAGCGTTGAAGCCCCCCAGGGTGGTGGCACAGATACGCAGTATTTT
size: .; V: TRBV10-3; J: TRBJ2-7; D: .; CDR3: CAISGSYEQYF; DNA: TGTGCCATCAGTGGGAGTTACGAGCAGTACTTC
size: few; V: TRBV4-1; J: TRBJ2-3; D: .; CDR3: CASSQARETDTQYF; DNA: TGCGCCAGCAGCCAAGCTAGAGAGACAGATACGCAGTATTTT
size: few; V: TRBV4-2; J: TRBJ2-2; D: TRBD1; CDR3: CASSQLYSGTGWTGELFF; DNA: TGTGCCAGCAGCCAACTTTACTCCGGGACAGGGTGGACCGGGGAGCTGTTTTTT
size: many; V: TRBV20-1; J: TRBJ2-1; D: TRBD2; CDR3: CSAPESGAYNEQFF; DNA: TGCAGTGCTCCTGAGAGCGGGGCTTACAATGAGCAGTTCTTC
size: many; V: TRBV5-6; J: TRBJ2-1; D: .; CDR3: CASSSGFGEQFF; DNA: TGTGCCAGCAGCTCAGGGTTCGGTGAGCAGTTCTTC
size: many; V: TRBV15; J: TRBJ2-1; D: .; CDR3: CATSREKGRIDEQFF; DNA: TGTGCCACCAGCAGAGAAAAAGGGAGGATCGATGAGCAGTTCTTC